The sample holds a few counts of the clone carrying this TCR beta chain. The data were obtained in a study of T cells in Graves' hyperthyroidism and ophthalmopathy. RNA transcripts were the template for amplifying TCR beta CDR3 regions. An initial round of RT-PCR targeting the TCR CDR3 relied on the HTBI primer set. TCRdb re-called the multiplex PCR reads through MiXCR, storing one row per CDR3 protein. The repertoire includes 500,000 to 550,000 distinct CDR3 sequences, 20% of them detected once, and approximately 50% sits in the top ten. This CDR3 has 15 residues. CDR1 is SGHDT, CDR2 YYEEEE, per germline. The V end was cut by 4 bases, the J end by 0 bases, with 11 bases between.

The receptor was derived from a man aged 35 to 55 with Graves' ophthalmopathy. The V call is TRBV5-6, the J call TRBJ1-5; no reliable D call. Sequencing used blood. The CDR3 loop reads CASSLWEYSNQPQHF. The CDR3 DNA reads as TGTGCCAGCAGCCTTTGGGAATATAGCAATCAGCCCCAGCATTTT.